The text below deals with one T cell receptor beta chain. The target antigen is unknown. The method was immunoSEQ multiplex PCR; TCRdb's version includes in-frame clones alone and lacks a portion of them. The data contain 35,000 to 50,000 clones, around 75% of them singletons. The entry originates in a study of T cells in localized non-small cell lung cancer. The study's findings and limits: Uninvolved adjacent lung had the highest recorded T cell clonality, with tumor below it.

Per the germline V gene, CDR1 is SGHRS and CDR2 is YFSETQ. The CDR3 is 15 residues long. V lost 4 bases and J lost 6; bases outside the gene matches: 7. This chain connects TRBV5-1 to TRBJ2-1; 10 bases fit TRBD1. The specimen comprised PBMCs, sampled before any cancer treatment. The source of this sequence is a woman aged 35 to 70 with stage II squamous cell lung carcinoma. Here the CDR3 DNA reads TGCGCCAGCAGCGCCCGGACAGGGGGGTTCAATGAGCAGTTCTTC. This codes for CASSARTGGFNEQFF.